These 17 T cell receptor beta chains originate from one sample sequenced in a study of shared clonotypes between healthy human individuals. Libraries were prepared by immunoSEQ multiplex PCR; TCRdb keeps only in-frame clonotypes and omits some of them. The sample contains about 490,000 clones, over 75% of which appear only once. Source material: PBMCs. The receptors stem from a woman between 40 and 50 years old in good health. Some clones in this sample may be carry-over from other donors' samples.

This clone was counted only a few times. With a much larger clone just one base away, this may be a read error. Other nucleotide sequences from this sample produce the same CDR3. The chain combines TRBV6-1 with TRBJ2-7; D remains ambiguous. Germline CDR1 MNHNS, CDR2 SASEGT. The CDR3 is 11 amino acids. CDR3 DNA: TGTGCTAGCAGTGCCAACTACGAGCAGTACTTC. Protein product: CASSANYEQYF.

A note on this clone: The junction departs from the called germline gene at one end, perhaps through a read error. The V and J genes are TRBV27 and TRBJ2-1; D remains unclear. The CDR3 runs 16 residues. Germline lookup yields CDR1 MNHEY and CDR2 SMNVEV (reference sequence). Here the CDR3 DNA reads TGTGCCAGCAGTTGGCTAACTCCCCCCAGCGCCAATCAGCAGTTCTTC. This encodes CASSWLTPPSANQQFF.

Notes on this clone: Since no conserved phenylalanine or tryptophan closes the CDR3, a read error is the likely cause. At the DNA level, this CDR3 is encoded by other sequences in the same sample as well. The chain employs TRBV29-1 and TRBJ1-2; 9 nucleotides line up with TRBD1. This CDR3 has 14 amino acids. With V trimmed by 0 bases and J by 6 bases, 5 bases remained unmatched. Germline lookup yields CDR1 SQVTM and CDR2 ANQGSEA. CDR3 DNA: TGCAGCGTTGAAGATAGGGGGACAGGGAATGGCTACACCTCC. Translation: CSVEDRGTGNGYTS.

J is TRBJ2-5 and V is TRBV10-3; D is tentatively TRBD1 or TRBD2 (6 bases each). The germline V and J ends were trimmed by 9 bases and 5 bases, with 16 bases remaining between them. This CDR3 has 13 amino acids. The germline gives CDR1 ENHRY, CDR2 SYGVKD. CDR3 DNA sequence: TGTGCCATACGGGGGCTCGTTGAGGAGACCCAGTACTTC. It is translated as CAIRGLVEETQYF.

For this clone: A far larger clone is one base from this, pointing to a likely read error. J is TRBJ2-2 and V is TRBV5-8; 11 bases align to TRBD1. V shed 1 base, J shed 10 bases, and the junction held 6 bases outside the gene matches. Germline CDR1 is SGHTS and CDR2 is YDEGEE. The CDR3 runs to 15 residues. In DNA form, the CDR3 reads TGTGCCAGCAGCTTGTCGGGGACAGGGGGACTGGAGCTGTTTTTT. Encoded protein: CASSLSGTGGLELFF.

Remarks on this clone: This probably arose from a read error, given a far larger clone one base away. This sequence joins TRBV9 and TRBJ2-5; 9 positions agree with TRBD1. The CDR3 totals 15 residues. Germline V gene sequence: CDR1 SGDLS, CDR2 YYNGEE. J was trimmed by 11 bases and V by 3 bases; bases with no gene match: 14. CDR3 loop: CASSAPGQGGGEQYF. In DNA form, the CDR3 reads TGTGCCAGCAGCGCACCGGGACAGGGAGGAGGAGAGCAGTACTTC.

The chain combines TRBV5-4 with TRBJ1-4, with D possibly TRBD1 on 5 matching bases. Germline CDR1 is SGHNT and CDR2 is YYREEE (reference sequence). Deletions cut 1 base from V and 4 bases from J, with 14 bases between. There are 16 residues in the CDR3. The CDR3 loop reads CASSLSGSSLNEKLFF. CDR3 bases: TGTGCCAGCAGCTTGTCAGGGAGCAGCCTTAATGAAAAACTGTTTTTT.

Details on this clone: A read error likely explains this, since a far larger clone differs by one base. This chain joins TRBV5-4 and TRBJ2-7; 8 bases are a match to TRBD1. There are 14 residues in the CDR3. Per the germline V gene, CDR1 is SGHNT and CDR2 is YYREEE (reference sequence). CDR3 sequence reads: CAGSPGQGTYEQYF. In DNA, the CDR3 is TGTGCCGGCAGCCCAGGACAGGGAACCTACGAGCAGTACTTC.

This chain connects TRBV7-8 to TRBJ2-5; D may match TRBD1 or TRBD2 (5 bases each). The CDR3 spans 14 residues. The germline gives CDR1 SGHVS, CDR2 FQNEAQ. The V end was cut by 5 bases, the J end by 1 base, with 11 bases between. CDR3 DNA sequence: TGTGCCAGCAGCAACCGGGGCCTCCAAGAGACCCAGTACTTC. Its translation is CASSNRGLQETQYF.

The J gene is TRBJ1-1, the V gene TRBV15; 8 positions agree with TRBD1. From germline, CDR1 is LNHNV and CDR2 YYDKDF (reference sequence). The J segment lost 7 bases and the V segment lost 1 base, leaving 8 bases of the junction unmatched. The CDR3 consists of 15 residues. CDR3: CATSRVPTGANEAFF. DNA for the CDR3: TGTGCCACCAGCAGAGTCCCGACAGGGGCGAATGAAGCTTTCTTT.

In this sample, this clone turned up once. A far larger clone is only one base removed, so a read error is likely. The rearrangement joins TRBV6-4 to TRBJ1-1; D is undetermined. The CDR3 covers 13 residues. The V end was cut by 3 bases, the J end by 4 bases, with 9 bases between. Germline CDR1 MRHNA, CDR2 SNTAGT. CDR3 nucleotide sequence: TGTGCCAGCAGTGAGTCGGAAAGCACTGAAGCTTTCTTT. It yields the protein CASSESESTEAFF.

In its sample, this clone was seen once. V usage is TRBV5-6 and J usage is TRBJ2-7, with a possible D match to TRBD1 (5 bases). CDR3 length: 14 residues. CDR1 is SGHDT and CDR2 is YYEEEE in the germline V gene. Trimming cost V 0 bases and J 3 bases, with 10 bases left between them. The CDR3 here is CASSLGQQNYEQYF. As DNA, the CDR3 is TGTGCCAGCAGCTTGGGACAGCAGAACTACGAGCAGTACTTC.

Concerning this clone itself: Since a far larger clone is one base different, this is likely a read error. Other DNA sequences in the same sample also yield this CDR3. The chain is built from TRBV6-6 and TRBJ1-1; D remains unclear. The CDR3 contains 13 residues. The germline CDR1 and CDR2 sequences are MNHNY and SVGAGI (reference sequence). The CDR3 nucleotides are TGCGCCAGCAGTTACTCGATAAGCACTGAAGCTTTCTTT. This encodes CASSYSISTEAFF.

The rearrangement links TRBV7-3 to TRBJ2-2; the match to TRBD1 covers 8 bases. V lost 2 bases, J lost 0 bases, and 5 bases stayed unmatched. The CDR3 consists of 17 residues. Looked up from germline, CDR1 is SGHTA and CDR2 is FQGTGA. In nucleotides, the CDR3 is TGTGCCAGCAGCTTAGCGTCAGGGGGCCCGAACACCGGGGAGCTGTTTTTT. Encoded protein: CASSLASGGPNTGELFF. The entire variable domain, with the rest obtained from reference TRBV7-3 and TRBJ2-2, is as follows: GAGVSQTPSNKVTEKGKYVELRCDPISGHTALYWYRQSLGQGPEFLIYFQGTGAADDSGLPNDRFFAVRPEGSVSTLKIQRTERGDSAVYLCASSLASGGPNTGELFFGEGSRLTVL.

CDR3 protein: CATSPYTGELFF. Written as DNA, the CDR3 is TGCGCCACCTCTCCCTACACCGGGGAGCTGTTTTTT. This chain connects TRBV10-1 to TRBJ2-2; D uncertain. Germline V lookup: CDR1 WNHNN, CDR2 SYGVQD (reference sequence). The ends were cut back, 10 bases at V and 3 bases at J, with 9 bases in the middle. The CDR3 length is 12 residues.

Worth noting for this clone: This specimen includes other DNA sequences encoding the same CDR3. V and J are TRBV14 and TRBJ1-2; D call uncertain. V lost 3 bases and J 4 bases, leaving 9 bases between the germline ends. CDR3 size: 13 residues. Germline CDR1 SGHDN, CDR2 FVKESK. The CDR3: CASSHGPTYGYTF. In DNA form, the CDR3 reads TGTGCCAGCAGCCACGGTCCGACCTATGGCTACACCTTC.

The CDR3 region has the DNA TGTGCCAGTAGGAGGGACATCAATCAGCCCCAGCATTTT. Translated, it gives CASRRDINQPQHF. V is TRBV19 and J is TRBJ1-5, with a tentative D call TRBD1 (6 bases). The CDR3 is 13 amino acids. The germline gives CDR1 LNHDA, CDR2 SQIVND (reference sequence). V lost 6 bases to trimming and J lost 3 bases, with 9 bases between them.